Shown below are 9 T cell receptor beta chains from a single sample sequenced in a study of shared clonotypes between healthy human individuals. The assay was immunoSEQ multiplex PCR, and TCRdb's table has in-frame clones only and misses some. The data contain roughly 810,000 clones, 96% of them singletons. Selected positively for CCR7 and CD45RO-negative, naive CD8 cells excluded terminally differentiated effector memory CD45RA+ cells. Sequencing was performed on naive CD8+ T cells sorted from blood. The receptors here all came from a man between 25 and 39 years old in good health.

The sample holds one count of this clone. This sequence joins TRBV15 and TRBJ2-1; 7 nucleotides match TRBD2. The CDR3 spans 13 residues. In germline, CDR1 is LNHNV, CDR2 YYDKDF (reference sequence). The junction had 3 bases not matched to a gene; V was cut back by 1 base and J by 9 bases. CDR3 nucleotides: TGTGCCACCAGCAGAGGGGAGGGGAGTGAGCAGTTCTTC. Protein sequence: CATSRGEGSEQFF. Based on the CDR3 plus reference TRBV15 and TRBJ2-1, the full variable domain is DAMVIQNPRYQVTQFGKPVTLSCSQTLNHNVMYWYQQKSSQAPKLLFHYYDKDFNNEADTPDNFQSRRPNTSFCFLDIRSPGLGDTAMYLCATSRGEGSEQFFGPGTRLTVL.

The chain couples TRBV27 to TRBJ2-1; TRBD1 aligns across 9 bases. CDR1 is MNHEY, CDR2 SMNVEV, per germline (reference sequence). With V trimmed by 7 bases and J by 8 bases, 9 bases remained unmatched. CDR3 length: 14 amino acids. CDR3 region: CASTRQGVWDEQFF. As DNA, the CDR3 is TGTGCCAGCACGCGACAGGGGGTGTGGGATGAGCAGTTCTTC.

The chain is built from TRBV9 and TRBJ2-3; 10 bases are shared with TRBD1. The germline V gene has CDR1 SGDLS and CDR2 YYNGEE. The CDR3 has 19 residues. The V segment lost 5 bases and the J segment 3 bases; nucleotides outside the gene matches: 18. The CDR3 spells CASSTLTPGQGRKTDTQYF. The CDR3 bases are TGTGCCAGCAGTACTCTTACCCCGGGACAGGGGAGAAAAACAGATACGCAGTATTTT.

The chain carries TRBV18 and TRBJ2-7, with D perhaps assigned TRBD1 or TRBD2 (5 bases each). Germline-derived CDR1 and CDR2 are KGHSH and LQKENI. V gave up 0 bases and J gave up 2 bases, with 8 bases separating them. CDR3 length equals 14 residues. In DNA, the CDR3 is TGTGCCAGCTCACCACCTGTGGGGGCCTACGAGCAGTACTTC. This codes for CASSPPVGAYEQYF. The variable domain in full, with the rest retrieved from reference TRBV18 and TRBJ2-7, is NAGVMQNPRHLVRRRGQEARLRCSPMKGHSHVYWYRQLPEEGLKFMVYLQKENIIDESGMPKERFSAEFPKEGPSILRIQQVVRGDSAAYFCASSPPVGAYEQYFGPGTRLTVT.

CDR3 nucleotides: TGTGCCAGCAGGGGGGTCGGAACCCAAGAGACCCAGTACTTC. Translating it yields CASRGVGTQETQYF. The chain has TRBV27 and TRBJ2-5; the D gene could be TRBD1 or TRBD2 (5 bases each). Trimming left V 6 bases short and J 1 base short, with 12 bases between. CDR1 and CDR2 (germline): MNHEY, SMNVEV (reference sequence). CDR3 size: 14 residues.

The rearrangement joins TRBV5-4 to TRBJ2-7; TRBD1 matches at 12 bases. The junction had 4 bases not matched to a gene; V was cut back by 2 bases and J by 4 bases. The CDR3 is made up of 15 amino acids. Germline lookup yields CDR1 SGHNT and CDR2 YYREEE (reference sequence). The CDR3 is CASSFQGQGAYEQYF. CDR3 nucleotide sequence: TGTGCCAGCAGCTTTCAGGGACAGGGGGCGTACGAGCAGTACTTC.

The chain couples TRBV10-2 to TRBJ2-5, with D tentatively TRBD1 or TRBD2 (5 bases each). This CDR3 spans 16 amino acids. The V gene lost 8 bases and the J gene lost 5 bases, with 24 bases spanning the gap. From germline, CDR1 is WSHSY and CDR2 SAAADI. The CDR3 region has the DNA TGCGCCAGCCTGGAACGGGCTAGAGGGGCTCGGGAGACCCAGTACTTC. This encodes CASLERARGARETQYF.

CDR3 nucleotides: TGTGCCAGCAGCTCGGGACTAGCAGATGAGCAGTTCTTC. It specifies CASSSGLADEQFF. This chain uses TRBV7-3 with TRBJ2-1; TRBD2 agrees at 9 bases. This CDR3 contains 13 residues. Trimming removed 4 bases from V and 8 bases from J; junction bases left unmatched: 3. Germline-derived CDR1 and CDR2 are SGHTA and FQGTGA.

The genes are TRBV27 and TRBJ1-4, with a tentative D call TRBD1 (5 bases). Trimming shortened V by 5 bases and J by 6 bases, and 16 bases separated the two germline ends. The length of the CDR3 is 15 residues. Germline CDR1 is MNHEY and CDR2 is SMNVEV (reference sequence). The CDR3 here is CASSPWGVGDEKLFF. For the CDR3, the DNA is TGTGCCAGCAGTCCATGGGGGGTCGGAGATGAAAAACTGTTTTTT.